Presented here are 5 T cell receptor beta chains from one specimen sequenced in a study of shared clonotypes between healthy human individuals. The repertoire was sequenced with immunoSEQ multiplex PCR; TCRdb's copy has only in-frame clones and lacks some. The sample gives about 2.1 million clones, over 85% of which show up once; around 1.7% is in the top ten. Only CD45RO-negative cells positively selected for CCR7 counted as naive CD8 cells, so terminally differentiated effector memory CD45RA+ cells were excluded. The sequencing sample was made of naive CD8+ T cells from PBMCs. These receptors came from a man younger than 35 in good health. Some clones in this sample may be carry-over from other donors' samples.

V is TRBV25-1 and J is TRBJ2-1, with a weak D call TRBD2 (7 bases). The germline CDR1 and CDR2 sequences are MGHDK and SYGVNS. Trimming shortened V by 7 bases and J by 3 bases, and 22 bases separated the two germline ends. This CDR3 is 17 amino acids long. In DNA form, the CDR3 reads TGTGCCAGCATCGGGGGCGGGACTAACGGGGGCTACAATGAGCAGTTCTTC. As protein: CASIGGGTNGGYNEQFF.

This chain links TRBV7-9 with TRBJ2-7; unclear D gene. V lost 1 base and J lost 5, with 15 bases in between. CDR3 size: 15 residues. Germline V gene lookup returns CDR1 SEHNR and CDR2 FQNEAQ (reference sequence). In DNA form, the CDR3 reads TGTGCCAGCAGCTTAGGACCCCTGGGCGTCCACGAGCAGTACTTC. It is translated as CASSLGPLGVHEQYF.

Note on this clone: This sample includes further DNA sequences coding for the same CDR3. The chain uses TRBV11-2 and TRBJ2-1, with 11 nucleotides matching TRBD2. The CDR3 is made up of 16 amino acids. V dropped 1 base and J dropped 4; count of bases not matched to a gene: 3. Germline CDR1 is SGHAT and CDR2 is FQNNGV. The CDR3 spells CASSLGLAGPYNEQFF. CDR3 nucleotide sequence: TGTGCCAGCAGCTTAGGACTAGCGGGGCCATACAATGAGCAGTTCTTC.

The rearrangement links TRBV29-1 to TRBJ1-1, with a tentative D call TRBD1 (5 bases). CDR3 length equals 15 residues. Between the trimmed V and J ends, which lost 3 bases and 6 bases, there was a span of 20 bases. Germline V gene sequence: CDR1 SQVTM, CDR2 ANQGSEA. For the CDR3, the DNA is TGCAGCGTTGAGATTTTGGGACTTGAAGGGGCTGAAGCTTTCTTT. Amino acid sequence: CSVEILGLEGAEAFF.

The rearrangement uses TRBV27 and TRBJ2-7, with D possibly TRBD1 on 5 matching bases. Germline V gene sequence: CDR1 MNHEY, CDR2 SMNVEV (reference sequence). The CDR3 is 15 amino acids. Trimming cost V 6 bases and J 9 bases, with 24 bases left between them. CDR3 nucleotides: TGTGCCAGCAGCCCGCTTACAGGCCATCCTAGGGGGCAGTACTTC. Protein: CASSPLTGHPRGQYF.